The T cell receptor (beta chain) described here comes from a study of PD-1 blockade in classical Hodgkin lymphoma. Study results and caveats: By C4D1, CD4+ diversity increased significantly, especially in complete responders. Newly diagnosed patients had diversity similar to the baseline diversity of complete responders. Prior therapy or disease activity may underlie the repertoire differences, whose causes remain undefined.

Concerning this clone: Antigen specificity is unknown. At the DNA level, this CDR3 is encoded by other sequences in the same sample as well.

Assay used: immunoSEQ multiplex PCR; TCRdb lists only in-frame clones, some missing. This sample has 23,000 or so clones, with nearly 80% found just once. Autologous stem cell transplantation was followed by relapse in every patient, and brentuximab vedotin exposure varied. Complete response, partial response or progressive disease was each patient's best response. The sample was peripheral blood mononuclear cells (PBMCs), taken at baseline. The TCR sequence derives from a human donor with classical Hodgkin lymphoma.

The CDR3 region has the DNA TGTGCCAGCAGTACCACGGACGGGAATGGCTACACCTTC. Translation: CASSTTDGNGYTF. The gene calls are TRBV6-1 and TRBJ1-2; D is uncertain. CDR1 and CDR2 from the germline V gene are MNHNS and SASEGT. The germline V and J ends were trimmed by 5 bases and 6 bases, with 13 bases remaining between them. The CDR3 consists of 13 residues.